One and the same sample provided the 3 T cell receptor beta chains below, sequenced in a study of a mutant IDH1 vaccine in newly diagnosed glioma. For these receptors, no antigen is known. Some clones are missing from TCRdb's copy, which holds only in-frame ones; the method was immunoSEQ multiplex PCR. The sample includes about 56,000 clones, around four fifths of them seen just once. Time point noted: week 47, end of study. Doses comprised 300 ug of mutant IDH1 20-mer peptide each, plus topical imiquimod. The sequences come from PBMCs, collected from a glioma patient whose treatment included an IDH1 peptide vaccine. The receptors come from a woman between 50 and 59 years old with glioma.

This sequence joins TRBV13 and TRBJ2-5; D possibly uses TRBD1 or TRBD2 (6 bases each). The CDR3 has 15 amino acids. In germline, CDR1 is PRHDT, CDR2 FYEKMQ (reference sequence). The V end was cut by 5 bases, the J end by 5 bases, with 18 bases between. The CDR3 DNA is TGTGCCAGCAGCCCTTACCCGGAGGGGGAGGAGACCCAGTACTTC. This sequence encodes CASSPYPEGEETQYF.

This chain joins TRBV2 and TRBJ1-3, with D possibly matching TRBD1 (5 bases). The CDR3 is 14 residues long. Germline CDR1 is SNHLY and CDR2 is FYNNEI. V was clipped by 5 bases and J by 0 bases, with 8 bases between them. The CDR3 here is CASSPGGSGNTIYF. The CDR3 bases are TGTGCCAGCAGTCCGGGGGGCTCTGGAAACACCATATATTTT.

V is TRBV5-1 and J is TRBJ2-3; 7 bases map to TRBD1. Germline V CDR1 and CDR2: SGHRS, YFSETQ. The CDR3 length is 15 residues. With V trimmed by 4 bases and J by 5 bases, 10 bases remained unmatched. CDR3 region: CASSRQGWAEDTQYF. Written as DNA, the CDR3 is TGCGCCAGCAGCAGACAGGGTTGGGCGGAAGATACGCAGTATTTT.